There are a few counts of the clone carrying this TCR beta chain. Researchers ran the PCR with 60 Vbeta and 13 Jbeta primers. Only in-frame clones appear in the TCRdb table, and some are missing; sequencing was by immunoSEQ multiplex PCR. The data contain more than 120,000 clones, over 80% of them singletons. The entry originates in a study of cytomegalovirus exposure and HLA in healthy donors. Looked up from germline, CDR1 is MNHEY and CDR2 is SVGAGI. CDR3 length equals 13 residues. V was pared by 8 bases and J by 10 bases, with 17 bases between. The sequenced sample consisted of PBMCs. This chain joins TRBV6-5 and TRBJ1-4; perhaps TRBD1 as D (5 bases). This TCR came from a woman under 40 in good health and CMV-seronegative. As DNA, the CDR3 is TGTGCCAGCCGGGGACTTCGGGAAGGAAAACTGTTTTTT. This codes for CASRGLREGKLFF.